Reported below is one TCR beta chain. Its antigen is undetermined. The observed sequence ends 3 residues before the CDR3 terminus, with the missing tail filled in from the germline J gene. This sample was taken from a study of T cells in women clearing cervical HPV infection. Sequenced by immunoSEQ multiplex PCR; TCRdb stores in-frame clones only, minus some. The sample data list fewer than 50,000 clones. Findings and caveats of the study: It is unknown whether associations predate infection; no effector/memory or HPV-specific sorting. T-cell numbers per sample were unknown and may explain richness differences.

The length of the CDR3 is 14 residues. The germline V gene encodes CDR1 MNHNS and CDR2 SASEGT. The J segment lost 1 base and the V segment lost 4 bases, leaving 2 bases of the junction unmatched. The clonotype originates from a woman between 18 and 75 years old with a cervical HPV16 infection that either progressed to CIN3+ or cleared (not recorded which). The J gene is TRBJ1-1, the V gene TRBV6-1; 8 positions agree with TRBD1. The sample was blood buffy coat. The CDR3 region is CASSGQGANTEAFF. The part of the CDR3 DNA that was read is TGTGCCAGCAGTGGTCAGGGGGCGAACACTGAA.